The 6 T cell receptor beta chains below come from one sample, sequenced in a study of chemoradiotherapy in HPV16-positive cancers. Clones were sequenced by immunoSEQ multiplex PCR, and TCRdb holds only the in-frame ones, with some missing. Of roughly 16,000 clones listed, 75% to 80% were seen once; the top ten hold roughly 9.7%. This sample was gathered from a patient who underwent chemoradiotherapy. These receptors all come from a human donor with HPV-associated anogenital cancer.

The chain is built from TRBV19 and TRBJ1-2; D not certain. Trimming took 4 bases from V and 8 from J, leaving 8 bases between them. The germline V gene has CDR1 LNHDA and CDR2 SQIVND (reference sequence). The CDR3 runs 11 residues. Written as DNA, the CDR3 is TGTGCCAGTAGTACCCCCTTGGGCTACACCTTC. Its translation is CASSTPLGYTF. Combining the CDR3 with reference TRBV19 and TRBJ1-2 gives the whole variable domain DGGITQSPKYLFRKEGQNVTLSCEQNLNHDAMYWYRQDPGQGLRLIYYSQIVNDFQKGDIAEGYSVSREKKESFPLTVTSAQKNPTAFYLCASSTPLGYTFGSGTRLTVV.

This sequence joins TRBV4-3 and TRBJ2-2; TRBD2 agrees at 8 bases. The CDR3 is 17 amino acids. The germline CDR1 and CDR2 sequences are LGHNA and YSLEER. Losses at the gene ends were 0 bases for V and 1 base for J; bases not matched to a gene: 4. This CDR3 reads CASSQDYSGGNTGELFF. The CDR3 nucleotides read TGCGCCAGCAGCCAAGATTACAGCGGGGGGAACACCGGGGAGCTGTTTTTT.

The rearrangement links TRBV6-1 to TRBJ1-5; TRBD1 is a possible D gene (5 bases). This CDR3 is built from 14 residues. V dropped 7 bases and J dropped 9 bases, with 19 bases sitting between them. The germline V gene has CDR1 MNHNS and CDR2 SASEGT. CDR3 in amino acids: CASILDSVGRPQHF. CDR3 nucleotide sequence: TGTGCCAGCATCCTAGACTCGGTGGGGCGGCCCCAGCATTTT.

The chain joins TRBV6-5 to TRBJ1-2, with 8 bases fitting TRBD1. This CDR3 has 15 amino acids. The J segment lost 7 bases and the V segment lost 5 bases, leaving 12 bases of the junction unmatched. In germline, CDR1 is MNHEY, CDR2 SVGAGI. For the CDR3, the DNA is TGTGCCAGCAGTGGCACGAGGACAGGGAAGGGTGGCTACACCTTC. Translating it yields CASSGTRTGKGGYTF.

The chain employs TRBV6-4 and TRBJ1-2, with a weak D call TRBD1 (5 bases). CDR3 length: 14 amino acids. Germline assignment: CDR1 MRHNA and CDR2 SNTAGT. V lost 2 bases and J 7 bases, leaving 14 bases between the germline ends. Here the CDR3 reads CASSDGEGQSGYTF. In DNA form, the CDR3 reads TGTGCCAGCAGTGACGGTGAGGGGCAGAGTGGCTACACCTTC.

The gene calls are TRBV7-2 and TRBJ2-5; TRBD2 is a possible D gene (6 bases). Germline values: CDR1 SGHTA, CDR2 FQGNSA. CDR3 length: 17 residues. The V end lost 5 bases, the J end lost 5 bases, and 24 bases lay between the germline ends. The DNA of the CDR3 is TGTGCCAGCAGCCAGGTGGGGAGAGGAGGGGCCGCCGAGACCCAGTACTTC. It specifies CASSQVGRGGAAETQYF.